These T cell receptor beta chains were read from a single sample in a study of control samples from healthy donors and cancer patients. Clones were sequenced by immunoSEQ multiplex PCR, and TCRdb holds only the in-frame ones, with some missing. The profile covers 90,000 to 150,000 clones, with just under 90% appearing a single time and about 12% taken by the ten largest. Sequencing used blood. The receptor source for this set is a man aged 25-40 years in good health. Both conserved end residues are part of each CDR3. D genes are given only for firm matches. The listing skips clone size in some rows; elsewhere it reads once, few, many or a size class.

V gene: TRBV18; clone size: NA; J gene: TRBJ2-5; D gene: NA; CDR3 length: 14; CDR3 protein: CASSPPYSGETQYF; CDR3 DNA: TGTGCCAGCTCACCACCGTACTCAGGGGAGACCCAGTACTTC
V gene: TRBV6-5; clone size: once; J gene: TRBJ2-5; D gene: NA; CDR3 length: 15; CDR3 protein: CASKRGGTMQETQYF; CDR3 DNA: TGTGCCAGCAAGAGGGGCGGGACAATGCAAGAGACCCAGTACTTC
V gene: TRBV30; clone size: once; J gene: TRBJ2-1; D gene: NA; CDR3 length: 11; CDR3 protein: CAWSLTNEQFF; CDR3 DNA: TGTGCCTGGAGTCTCACCAATGAGCAGTTCTTC
V gene: TRBV30; clone size: NA; J gene: TRBJ1-2; D gene: TRBD1; CDR3 length: 14; CDR3 protein: CAWSVNRDSYGYTF; CDR3 DNA: TGTGCCTGGAGTGTAAACCGGGACAGCTATGGCTACACCTTC
V gene: TRBV10-3; clone size: once; J gene: TRBJ1-2; D gene: NA; CDR3 length: 17; CDR3 protein: CAISDPQQGLPTYGYTF; CDR3 DNA: TGTGCCATCAGTGACCCCCAACAGGGCCTACCTACCTATGGCTACACCTTC
V gene: TRBV4-2; clone size: NA; J gene: TRBJ1-1; D gene: NA; CDR3 length: 15; CDR3 protein: CASSQRHLTNTEAFF; CDR3 DNA: TGTGCCAGCAGCCAGAGACATTTAACGAACACTGAAGCTTTCTTT
V gene: TRBV19; clone size: once; J gene: TRBJ2-5; D gene: NA; CDR3 length: 13; CDR3 protein: CASKGQPVETQYF; CDR3 DNA: TGTGCCAGTAAAGGACAGCCGGTGGAGACCCAGTACTTC
V gene: TRBV27; clone size: NA; J gene: TRBJ2-5; D gene: NA; CDR3 length: 13; CDR3 protein: CASSLIFQETQYF; CDR3 DNA: TGTGCCAGCAGTTTAATTTTCCAAGAGACCCAGTACTTC
V gene: TRBV24-1; clone size: few; J gene: TRBJ2-7; D gene: NA; CDR3 length: 12; CDR3 protein: CATGDGSYEQYF; CDR3 DNA: TGTGCCACGGGGGACGGTTCCTACGAGCAGTACTTC
V gene: TRBV6-1; clone size: NA; J gene: TRBJ2-3; D gene: NA; CDR3 length: 13; CDR3 protein: CASSEGSVQRQYF; CDR3 DNA: TGTGCCAGCAGTGAGGGGTCAGTCCAAAGGCAGTATTTT
V gene: TRBV19; clone size: NA; J gene: TRBJ1-1; D gene: NA; CDR3 length: 14; CDR3 protein: CASKVDTMNTEAFF; CDR3 DNA: TGTGCCAGTAAAGTCGACACCATGAACACTGAAGCTTTCTTT
V gene: TRBV6-1; clone size: NA; J gene: TRBJ2-5; D gene: NA; CDR3 length: 14; CDR3 protein: CASSEALGDETQYF; CDR3 DNA: TGTGCCAGCAGTGAAGCCCTAGGGGACGAGACCCAGTACTTC
V gene: TRBV3-1/TRBV3-2; clone size: NA; J gene: TRBJ1-1; D gene: NA; CDR3 length: 14; CDR3 protein: CASSQARSNTEAFF; CDR3 DNA: TGTGCCAGCAGCCAAGCACGGAGTAACACTGAAGCTTTCTTT
V gene: TRBV12-5; clone size: NA; J gene: TRBJ2-1; D gene: NA; CDR3 length: 15; CDR3 protein: CASVLGTGTYNEQFF; CDR3 DNA: TGTGCTAGTGTTTTGGGGACCGGTACCTACAATGAGCAGTTCTTC
V gene: TRBV27; clone size: NA; J gene: TRBJ1-2; D gene: NA; CDR3 length: 16; CDR3 protein: CASSPLGQQPNYGYTF; CDR3 DNA: TGTGCCAGCAGTCCCCTAGGACAGCAACCTAACTATGGCTACACCTTC
V gene: TRBV10-3; clone size: NA; J gene: TRBJ1-5; D gene: TRBD1; CDR3 length: 12; CDR3 protein: CATGQGHQPQHF; CDR3 DNA: TGTGCCACGGGACAGGGTCATCAGCCCCAGCATTTT
V gene: TRBV11-3; clone size: NA; J gene: TRBJ2-1; D gene: NA; CDR3 length: 17; CDR3 protein: CASSFPTGPSSYNEQFF; CDR3 DNA: TGTGCCAGCAGCTTCCCGACAGGTCCTAGCTCCTACAATGAGCAGTTCTTC
V gene: TRBV15; clone size: NA; J gene: TRBJ1-1; D gene: TRBD1; CDR3 length: 16; CDR3 protein: CATSRASRGPWTEAFF; CDR3 DNA: TGTGCCACCAGCAGAGCCTCTAGGGGGCCGTGGACTGAAGCTTTCTTT
V gene: TRBV11-2; clone size: NA; J gene: TRBJ1-3; D gene: NA; CDR3 length: 14; CDR3 protein: CASSLERTGNTIYF; CDR3 DNA: TGTGCCAGCAGCTTAGAGAGGACGGGGAACACCATATATTTT
V gene: TRBV2; clone size: NA; J gene: TRBJ1-1; D gene: NA; CDR3 length: 10; CDR3 protein: CASSDPEAFF; CDR3 DNA: TGTGCCAGCAGTGATCCTGAAGCTTTCTTT
V gene: TRBV4-1; clone size: NA; J gene: TRBJ2-1; D gene: NA; CDR3 length: 12; CDR3 protein: CASSQGRDRQFF; CDR3 DNA: TGCGCCAGCAGCCAAGGTCGGGATCGGCAGTTCTTC
V gene: TRBV6-5; clone size: NA; J gene: TRBJ1-6; D gene: TRBD1; CDR3 length: 15; CDR3 protein: CASRNQGAGNSPLHF; CDR3 DNA: TGTGCCAGCAGAAATCAGGGGGCCGGGAATTCACCCCTCCACTTT
V gene: TRBV5-1; clone size: NA; J gene: TRBJ2-1; D gene: NA; CDR3 length: 13; CDR3 protein: CASSYGTYNEQFF; CDR3 DNA: TGCGCCAGCAGCTATGGGACCTACAATGAGCAGTTCTTC
V gene: TRBV6-5; clone size: few; J gene: TRBJ1-2; D gene: NA; CDR3 length: 15; CDR3 protein: CASSREFSIDYGYTF; CDR3 DNA: TGTGCCAGCAGTCGGGAGTTCTCTATTGACTATGGCTACACCTTC
V gene: TRBV3-1/TRBV3-2; clone size: NA; J gene: TRBJ2-3; D gene: TRBD1; CDR3 length: 15; CDR3 protein: CASSQRGLGADTQYF; CDR3 DNA: TGTGCCAGCAGCCAAAGGGGGCTAGGAGCAGATACGCAGTATTTT
V gene: TRBV24-1; clone size: once; J gene: TRBJ2-7; D gene: TRBD1; CDR3 length: 15; CDR3 protein: CATSDFQQGAEEQYF; CDR3 DNA: TGTGCCACCAGTGATTTTCAACAGGGGGCGGAGGAGCAGTACTTC
V gene: TRBV15; clone size: NA; J gene: TRBJ1-2; D gene: NA; CDR3 length: 13; CDR3 protein: CATSRDLAGGYTF; CDR3 DNA: TGTGCCACCAGCAGAGATCTCGCAGGCGGCTACACCTTC
V gene: TRBV6-5; clone size: NA; J gene: TRBJ2-3; D gene: NA; CDR3 length: 15; CDR3 protein: CASSTGTQYADTQYF; CDR3 DNA: TGTGCCAGCAGTACGGGGACACAGTATGCAGATACGCAGTATTTT
V gene: TRBV7-3; clone size: once; J gene: TRBJ2-1; D gene: TRBD2; CDR3 length: 18; CDR3 protein: CASSPKGLAGGRGNEQFF; CDR3 DNA: TGTGCCAGCAGCCCGAAGGGACTAGCGGGGGGGAGAGGCAATGAGCAGTTCTTC
V gene: TRBV27; clone size: NA; J gene: TRBJ2-1; D gene: TRBD2; CDR3 length: 13; CDR3 protein: CASSVWGGREQFF; CDR3 DNA: TGTGCCAGCAGTGTCTGGGGAGGGCGCGAGCAGTTCTTC
V gene: TRBV13; clone size: NA; J gene: TRBJ1-1; D gene: NA; CDR3 length: 14; CDR3 protein: CASSLSPGATEAFF; CDR3 DNA: TGTGCCAGCAGCTTAAGCCCTGGGGCCACTGAAGCTTTCTTT
V gene: TRBV7-9; clone size: NA; J gene: TRBJ1-1; D gene: NA; CDR3 length: 16; CDR3 protein: CASSLEGGVTDAEAFF; CDR3 DNA: TGTGCCAGCAGCTTAGAAGGAGGGGTCACGGATGCTGAAGCTTTCTTT
V gene: TRBV4-1; clone size: NA; J gene: TRBJ2-3; D gene: NA; CDR3 length: 17; CDR3 protein: CASSQDYGTANTDTQYF; CDR3 DNA: TGCGCCAGCAGCCAAGATTACGGGACGGCTAACACAGATACGCAGTATTTT
V gene: TRBV4-2; clone size: NA; J gene: TRBJ1-3; D gene: TRBD1; CDR3 length: 16; CDR3 protein: CASSHHGQVSGNTIYF; CDR3 DNA: TGTGCCAGCAGCCACCATGGACAGGTCTCTGGAAACACCATATATTTT
V gene: TRBV6-1; clone size: NA; J gene: TRBJ2-1; D gene: NA; CDR3 length: 14; CDR3 protein: CASSEAGGYNEQFF; CDR3 DNA: TGTGCCAGCAGTGAAGCCGGGGGCTACAATGAGCAGTTCTTC
V gene: TRBV14; clone size: NA; J gene: TRBJ1-6; D gene: TRBD1; CDR3 length: 14; CDR3 protein: CASSLGTVPSPLHF; CDR3 DNA: TGTGCCAGCAGCCTCGGGACAGTCCCTTCACCCCTCCACTTT
V gene: TRBV2; clone size: NA; J gene: TRBJ1-6; D gene: NA; CDR3 length: 15; CDR3 protein: CASIQVGSYNSPLHF; CDR3 DNA: TGTGCCAGCATTCAAGTGGGGTCCTATAATTCACCCCTCCACTTT
V gene: TRBV10-3; clone size: NA; J gene: TRBJ2-5; D gene: TRBD2; CDR3 length: 15; CDR3 protein: CAIKASGGPQETQYF; CDR3 DNA: TGTGCCATCAAAGCTAGCGGGGGGCCGCAAGAGACCCAGTACTTC
V gene: TRBV19; clone size: NA; J gene: TRBJ1-1; D gene: NA; CDR3 length: 13; CDR3 protein: CASSMGSNTEAFF; CDR3 DNA: TGTGCCAGTAGTATGGGGAGTAACACTGAAGCTTTCTTT
V gene: TRBV5-8; clone size: NA; J gene: TRBJ1-5; D gene: TRBD1; CDR3 length: 16; CDR3 protein: CASSPQGAVSNQPQHF; CDR3 DNA: TGTGCCAGCAGTCCACAGGGGGCAGTTAGCAATCAGCCCCAGCATTTT
V gene: TRBV30; clone size: NA; J gene: TRBJ1-1; D gene: NA; CDR3 length: 12; CDR3 protein: CASEGFGTEAFF; CDR3 DNA: TGTGCCTCCGAAGGGTTCGGGACTGAAGCTTTCTTT
V gene: TRBV19; clone size: NA; J gene: TRBJ1-5; D gene: NA; CDR3 length: 14; CDR3 protein: CASSMMGEQQPQHF; CDR3 DNA: TGTGCCAGTAGTATGATGGGGGAGCAGCAGCCCCAGCATTTT
V gene: TRBV3-1/TRBV3-2; clone size: NA; J gene: TRBJ1-3; D gene: NA; CDR3 length: 14; CDR3 protein: CASSQGGSGNTIYF; CDR3 DNA: TGTGCCAGCAGCCAAGGCGGATCTGGAAACACCATATATTTT
V gene: TRBV11-3; clone size: NA; J gene: TRBJ1-1; D gene: NA; CDR3 length: 15; CDR3 protein: CASSSRVTMDTEAFF; CDR3 DNA: TGTGCCAGCAGTTCCCGGGTTACCATGGACACTGAAGCTTTCTTT
V gene: TRBV10-2; clone size: NA; J gene: TRBJ1-5; D gene: NA; CDR3 length: 13; CDR3 protein: CASSVGASQPQHF; CDR3 DNA: TGCGCCAGCAGTGTAGGGGCAAGCCAGCCCCAGCATTTT
V gene: TRBV3-1/TRBV3-2; clone size: NA; J gene: TRBJ2-2; D gene: NA; CDR3 length: 13; CDR3 protein: CASSPGLTGELFF; CDR3 DNA: TGTGCCAGCAGCCCCGGACTAACCGGGGAGCTGTTTTTT
V gene: TRBV30; clone size: NA; J gene: TRBJ2-7; D gene: NA; CDR3 length: 13; CDR3 protein: CAWNPDSYYEQYF; CDR3 DNA: TGTGCCTGGAACCCGGACAGCTACTACGAGCAGTACTTC
V gene: TRBV7-9; clone size: NA; J gene: TRBJ2-1; D gene: NA; CDR3 length: 16; CDR3 protein: CASRADRRSSYNEQFF; CDR3 DNA: TGTGCCAGCAGGGCTGACAGGAGGAGCTCCTACAATGAGCAGTTCTTC
V gene: TRBV19; clone size: few; J gene: TRBJ1-3; D gene: NA; CDR3 length: 13; CDR3 protein: CASSIGIGNTIYF; CDR3 DNA: TGTGCCAGTAGTATCGGGATCGGAAACACCATATATTTT
V gene: TRBV7-9; clone size: NA; J gene: TRBJ1-4; D gene: NA; CDR3 length: 16; CDR3 protein: CASSLSRDSTNEKLFF; CDR3 DNA: TGTGCCAGCAGCTTAAGCAGGGACTCAACTAATGAAAAACTGTTTTTT
V gene: TRBV18; clone size: once; J gene: TRBJ2-1; D gene: TRBD2; CDR3 length: 16; CDR3 protein: CASSLSTSTVSNEQFF; CDR3 DNA: TGTGCCAGCTCACTATCGACTAGCACCGTCAGCAATGAGCAGTTCTTC
V gene: TRBV2; clone size: NA; J gene: TRBJ1-6; D gene: NA; CDR3 length: 15; CDR3 protein: CASSEFVQGNSPLHF; CDR3 DNA: TGTGCCAGCAGTGAGTTTGTACAGGGAAATTCACCCCTCCACTTT
V gene: TRBV30; clone size: NA; J gene: TRBJ2-7; D gene: TRBD1; CDR3 length: 12; CDR3 protein: CAWDRGIYEQYF; CDR3 DNA: TGTGCCTGGGACAGGGGGATCTACGAGCAGTACTTC
V gene: TRBV4-1; clone size: NA; J gene: TRBJ1-3; D gene: TRBD1; CDR3 length: 16; CDR3 protein: CASSQDWQGAGNTIYF; CDR3 DNA: TGCGCCAGCAGCCAAGATTGGCAGGGGGCTGGAAACACCATATATTTT
V gene: TRBV18; clone size: NA; J gene: TRBJ1-2; D gene: NA; CDR3 length: 12; CDR3 protein: CASSPENYGYTF; CDR3 DNA: TGTGCCAGCTCCCCGGAAAACTATGGCTACACCTTC
V gene: TRBV6-1; clone size: few; J gene: TRBJ1-3; D gene: NA; CDR3 length: 15; CDR3 protein: CASSEGWGSGNTIYF; CDR3 DNA: TGTGCCAGCAGTGAAGGGTGGGGCTCTGGAAACACCATATATTTT
V gene: TRBV7-9; clone size: NA; J gene: TRBJ1-1; D gene: NA; CDR3 length: 13; CDR3 protein: CASSSEGVSRAFF; CDR3 DNA: TGTGCCAGCAGCTCGGAGGGGGTAAGTCGAGCTTTCTTT
V gene: TRBV9; clone size: NA; J gene: TRBJ2-1; D gene: TRBD1; CDR3 length: 15; CDR3 protein: CASSARDRLYNEQFF; CDR3 DNA: TGTGCCAGCAGCGCCCGGGACAGGCTCTACAATGAGCAGTTCTTC
V gene: TRBV10-3; clone size: NA; J gene: TRBJ1-5; D gene: TRBD1; CDR3 length: 14; CDR3 protein: CAISDQGVGQPQHF; CDR3 DNA: TGTGCCATCAGTGATCAGGGGGTAGGTCAGCCCCAGCATTTT
V gene: TRBV5-5; clone size: NA; J gene: TRBJ2-1; D gene: NA; CDR3 length: 16; CDR3 protein: CASSYEGSLRVNEQFF; CDR3 DNA: TGTGCCAGCAGCTATGAGGGGTCCCTGAGGGTCAATGAGCAGTTCTTC